This T cell receptor (beta chain) was observed in a study of T cell changes during pregnancy in multiple sclerosis. Generated by immunoSEQ multiplex PCR, the TCRdb table keeps only in-frame clones and is missing some. In the table there are 52,000 or so clones, about nine tenths of which are singletons. Germline V lookup: CDR1 MNHNS, CDR2 SASEGT. The CDR3 spans 14 residues. Trimming cost V 6 bases and J 4 bases; bases outside gene matches: 9. This rearrangement joins TRBV6-1 to TRBJ2-7, with 7 nucleotides matching TRBD1. This TCR was recovered from a female donor with multiple sclerosis, enrolled in a pregnancy study. The specimen comprised CD4+ T cells from peripheral blood mononuclear cells, sampled in the first trimester of pregnancy. The CDR3 sequence: CASSADRVSYEQYF. As DNA, the CDR3 is TGTGCCAGCAGCGCTGACAGGGTGAGTTACGAGCAGTACTTC.